The T cell receptor (beta chain) under discussion was sequenced for a study of blood T cell repertoires in COVID-19. Study overall: In each case, the material was cDNA or gDNA derived from T cells, B-cell-depleted T cells, or PBMCs.

The repertoire was sequenced with immunoSEQ multiplex PCR; TCRdb's copy has only in-frame clones and lacks some. The sample lists 90,000 or so clones, approximately 85% occurring once. This TCR derives from a man aged 60-69 years with acute or convalescent COVID-19. Source material: peripheral blood.

Here the CDR3 DNA reads TGTGCCAGTAGTGGGCACAGGGGAGAAGAGACCCAGTACTTC. It specifies CASSGHRGEETQYF. The chain links TRBV19 to TRBJ2-5, with TRBD1 matching 7 bases. Germline lookup yields CDR1 LNHDA and CDR2 SQIVND (reference sequence). CDR3 size: 14 residues. The junction had 6 bases not matched to a gene; V was cut back by 5 bases and J by 3 bases. The full variable domain, completed using reference TRBV19 and TRBJ2-5, is DGGITQSPKYLFRKEGQNVTLSCEQNLNHDAMYWYRQDPGQGLRLIYYSQIVNDFQKGDIAEGYSVSREKKESFPLTVTSAQKNPTAFYLCASSGHRGEETQYFGPGTRLLVL.